This passage covers 25 T cell receptor beta chains from one sample sequenced in a study of cytomegalovirus exposure and HLA in healthy donors. Primers: 60 Vbeta forward and 13 Jbeta reverse. The method was immunoSEQ multiplex PCR; TCRdb's version includes in-frame clones alone and lacks a portion of them. This sample carries 150,000 or so clones, over 60% of them seen once, and the ten largest clones take 1.5% to 2%. Specimen: PBMCs. The receptors come from a woman aged 18-29 years in good health and CMV-seronegative.

The sample holds one count of this clone. The gene calls are TRBV7-2 and TRBJ2-3; 8 bases are a match to TRBD2. Germline V gene sequence: CDR1 SGHTA, CDR2 FQGNSA. The CDR3 covers 16 residues. Trimming cost V 0 bases and J 1 base; bases outside gene matches: 3. The CDR3, as DNA: TGTGCCAGCAGCTTAGCGCCACTAGCGGGCACAGATACGCAGTATTTT. This gives the protein CASSLAPLAGTDTQYF. Variable domain in full (rest from reference TRBV7-2 and TRBJ2-3): GAGVSQSPSNKVTEKGKDVELRCDPISGHTALYWYRQSLGQGLEFLIYFQGNSAPDKSGLPSDRFSAERTGGSVSTLTIQRTQQEDSAVYLCASSLAPLAGTDTQYFGPGTRLTVL.

V gene TRBV6-5 combines with J gene TRBJ1-3; D is undetermined. The ends were cut back, 7 bases at V and 0 bases at J, with 13 bases in the middle. This CDR3 is 15 amino acids long. Germline V gene lookup returns CDR1 MNHEY and CDR2 SVGAGI. The CDR3 spells CASKATVDSGNTIYF. The CDR3 DNA sequence: TGTGCCAGCAAAGCTACGGTTGACTCTGGAAACACCATATATTTT.

The genes are TRBV7-6 and TRBJ2-3; possible D gene TRBD1, 6 bases. The CDR3 spans 14 residues. Germline V gives CDR1 SGHVS, CDR2 FNYEAQ. The ends were cut back, 3 bases at V and 4 bases at J, with 11 bases in the middle. CDR3 loop: CASSLGASPDTQYF. For the CDR3, the DNA is TGTGCCAGCAGCTTGGGGGCGTCCCCAGATACGCAGTATTTT.

This chain joins TRBV4-1 and TRBJ1-5; a possible D gene is TRBD1 (5 bases). The CDR3 runs to 15 residues. Germline CDR1 and CDR2: MGHRA and YSYEKL. The V and J ends lost 0 bases and 4 bases respectively, with 10 bases between them. CDR3 DNA: TGCGCCAGCAGCCAAGAGGGGGGGTGGAATCAGCCCCAGCATTTT. Its protein is CASSQEGGWNQPQHF.

This rearrangement joins TRBV5-8 to TRBJ1-5; 9 bases fit TRBD1. Looked up from germline, CDR1 is SGHTS and CDR2 is YDEGEE. The CDR3 sequence is 16 residues long. The V and J ends lost 7 bases and 3 bases, in that order; junction bases with no gene match: 11. CDR3 loop: CASFKAGTGFNQPQHF. CDR3 in DNA: TGTGCCAGCTTTAAAGCCGGGACAGGGTTCAATCAGCCCCAGCATTTT.

The genes are TRBV19 and TRBJ2-3, with TRBD2 matching over 7 bases. V was pared by 5 bases and J by 4 bases, with 6 bases of the junction left unmatched. Germline CDR1 is LNHDA and CDR2 is SQIVND (reference sequence). There are 14 residues in the CDR3. This CDR3 is CASSRREQADTQYF. The CDR3 DNA is TGTGCCAGTAGTCGGCGGGAGCAGGCAGATACGCAGTATTTT.

The chain combines TRBV18 with TRBJ2-7, with 8 bases matching TRBD2. The V gene's germline CDR1 is KGHSH and CDR2 LQKENI. Trimming cost V 1 base and J 2 bases; bases outside gene matches: 1. This CDR3 has 14 amino acids. The CDR3 reads CASSPQAGAYEQYV. In nucleotides, the CDR3 is TGTGCCAGCTCACCACAAGCGGGAGCCTACGAGCAGTACGTC.

The gene calls are TRBV27 and TRBJ1-1, with no clear D. In germline, CDR1 is MNHEY, CDR2 SMNVEV (reference sequence). This CDR3 is 13 amino acids long. Trimming took off 7 bases at V and 1 base at J, with 10 bases between the two ends. DNA of the CDR3: TGTGCCAGCATGACTGAACAGAACACTGAAGCTTTCTTT. This translates into CASMTEQNTEAFF.

V usage is TRBV6-6 and J usage is TRBJ2-2; 8 bases are shared with TRBD1. The CDR3 extends over 15 amino acids. Trimming cost V 4 bases and J 4 bases; bases outside gene matches: 5. Germline V gene sequence: CDR1 MNHNY, CDR2 SVGAGI (reference sequence). This CDR3 is CASSFSGGVTGELFF. CDR3 sequence (DNA): TGTGCCAGCAGTTTTTCAGGGGGCGTCACCGGGGAGCTGTTTTTT.

CDR3 DNA: TGTGCCAGCAGCTTGAATACAGGGTACGGGGGCAATCAGCCCCAGCATTTT. The encoded protein is CASSLNTGYGGNQPQHF. The rearrangement joins TRBV5-6 to TRBJ1-5, with D perhaps matching TRBD1 (6 bases). Germline CDR1 reads SGHDT; CDR2 reads YYEEEE. Between the trimmed V and J ends, which lost 1 base and 2 bases, there was a span of 16 bases. The CDR3 totals 17 residues.

The V gene is TRBV7-9, the J gene TRBJ2-1, with 8 bases matching TRBD1. Trimming cost V 1 base and J 2 bases; bases outside gene matches: 4. This CDR3 has 16 amino acids. CDR1 is SEHNR, CDR2 FQNEAQ, per germline (reference sequence). The CDR3 sequence: CASSLVRTGTYNEQFF. CDR3 nucleotides: TGTGCCAGCAGCTTAGTTAGGACAGGGACCTACAATGAGCAGTTCTTC.

The chain carries TRBV25-1 and TRBJ1-2; TRBD1 aligns across 8 bases. V lost 8 bases and J lost 6; bases outside the gene matches: 11. The germline V gene encodes CDR1 MGHDK and CDR2 SYGVNS. This CDR3 is 14 amino acids long. Here the CDR3 reads CASGDRYPINGYTF. CDR3 nucleotide sequence: TGTGCCAGCGGGGACAGGTACCCTATAAATGGCTACACCTTC.

The chain joins TRBV5-5 to TRBJ1-2; maybe TRBD1 (6 bases). CDR1 is SGHKS, CDR2 YYEKEE, per germline (reference sequence). The CDR3 loop spans 13 amino acids. The V gene lost 5 bases and the J gene lost 1 base, with 9 bases spanning the gap. CDR3 sequence reads: CASRGQLNYGYTF. Here the CDR3 DNA reads TGTGCCAGCAGAGGACAGCTTAACTATGGCTACACCTTC. The complete variable domain, with remaining parts taken from reference TRBV5-5 and TRBJ1-2, reads DAGVTQSPTHLIKTRGQQVTLRCSPISGHKSVSWYQQVLGQGPQFIFQYYEKEERGRGNFPDRFSARQFPNYSSELNVNALLLGDSALYLCASRGQLNYGYTFGSGTRLTVV.

The chain carries TRBV2 and TRBJ1-5, with D perhaps matching TRBD1 (6 bases). V lost 5 bases, J lost 4 bases, and 9 bases lay in between. Germline V gene lookup returns CDR1 SNHLY and CDR2 FYNNEI. The CDR3 has 13 amino acids. The CDR3 coding sequence is TGTGCCAGCAGTCTTCAGGGGAATCAGCCCCAGCATTTT. Translated: CASSLQGNQPQHF.

The rearrangement links TRBV7-8 to TRBJ2-1; D might be TRBD1 (5 bases). Trimming removed 1 base at V and 5 bases at J, with 9 bases between. The CDR3 extends over 14 amino acids. Germline V lookup: CDR1 SGHVS, CDR2 FQNEAQ. In nucleotides, the CDR3 is TGTGCCAGCAGCTTAGACTCCAGGGACAATGAGCAGTTCTTC. Protein: CASSLDSRDNEQFF.

In its sample, this clone was seen once. The chain is built from TRBV9 and TRBJ2-2; D unclear. CDR1 and CDR2 from the germline V gene are SGDLS and YYNGEE. There are 15 residues in the CDR3. Trimming took 0 bases from V and 6 from J, leaving 12 bases between them. CDR3 coding DNA: TGTGCCAGCAGCGTAGATGTAGAGTCCCCCGGGGAGCTGTTTTTT. Residues: CASSVDVESPGELFF.

The V and J genes are TRBV11-2 and TRBJ2-3, with 9 bases identical to TRBD2. CDR1 and CDR2 from the germline V gene are SGHAT and FQNNGV. The CDR3 spans 18 residues. V trimming: 1 base; J trimming: 0 bases; junction bases outside the gene matches: 8. CDR3 protein: CASSLVPSGKGSTDTQYF. CDR3 DNA sequence: TGTGCCAGCAGCTTAGTCCCTAGCGGGAAGGGAAGCACAGATACGCAGTATTTT.

This clone occurred a few times. The V call is TRBV4-3, the J call TRBJ1-5; perhaps TRBD1 as D (5 bases). The CDR3 contains 15 residues. V shed 0 bases and J shed 4 bases, with 10 bases lying between them. Looked up from germline, CDR1 is LGHNA and CDR2 is YSLEER. The CDR3 coding sequence is TGCGCCAGCAGCCAAGAAGCAGGGAAGAATCAGCCCCAGCATTTT. This encodes CASSQEAGKNQPQHF.

V is TRBV28 and J is TRBJ1-2; D is uncertain. CDR1 is MDHEN and CDR2 is SYDVKM in the germline V gene. The CDR3 sequence is 13 residues long. V gave up 7 bases and J gave up 4 bases, with 13 bases separating them. The CDR3 region has the DNA TGTGCCAGCAATACAGCCCAACTCTATGGCTACACCTTC. Translating gives CASNTAQLYGYTF.

The chain links TRBV4-3 to TRBJ2-1; 7 bases are a match to TRBD2. CDR1 and CDR2 (germline): LGHNA, YSLEER. The CDR3 runs to 17 residues. Germline trimming cut 1 base from V and 6 bases from J; bases unmatched to any gene: 12. CDR3 bases: TGCGCCAGCAGCCAAGTGATAGCGGGTAGGCCCCTCAATGAGCAGTTCTTC. Amino acids: CASSQVIAGRPLNEQFF.

The chain recombines TRBV5-6 with TRBJ1-5; TRBD1 matches at 7 bases. The J segment lost 0 bases and the V segment lost 3 bases, leaving 3 bases of the junction unmatched. The CDR3 loop spans 15 amino acids. Germline CDR1 and CDR2: SGHDT and YYEEEE. The CDR3 is CASSSTGTSNQPQHF. The DNA for the CDR3 is TGTGCCAGCAGCTCGACAGGGACTAGCAATCAGCCCCAGCATTTT. The full variable domain, its missing parts supplied by reference TRBV5-6 and TRBJ1-5, is DAGVTQSPTHLIKTRGQQVTLRCSPKSGHDTVSWYQQALGQGPQFIFQYYEEEERQRGNFPDRFSGHQFPNYSSELNVNALLLGDSALYLCASSSTGTSNQPQHFGDGTRLSIL.

This chain links TRBV5-6 with TRBJ1-1; D remains unclear. CDR1 is SGHDT and CDR2 is YYEEEE in the germline V gene. This CDR3 is 15 amino acids long. The V gene lost 0 bases and the J gene lost 0 bases, with 9 bases spanning the gap. The CDR3 protein is CASSLELLMNTEAFF. The DNA for the CDR3 is TGTGCCAGCAGCTTGGAGCTCCTCATGAACACTGAAGCTTTCTTT.

This clone appeared once. The chain links TRBV9 to TRBJ1-2; D possibly corresponds to TRBD1 (6 bases). Germline CDR1 and CDR2: SGDLS and YYNGEE. The CDR3 consists of 14 residues. V was pared by 3 bases and J by 3 bases, with 12 bases between. CDR3 amino acids: CASSAFSGDYGYTF. CDR3 in DNA: TGTGCCAGCAGCGCGTTCTCAGGGGACTATGGCTACACCTTC.

The chain links TRBV11-2 to TRBJ1-2; D not resolved. The CDR3 extends over 13 amino acids. Germline V gives CDR1 SGHAT, CDR2 FQNNGV. V dropped 0 bases and J dropped 4 bases, with 6 bases sitting between them. The DNA of the CDR3 is TGTGCCAGCAGCTTAGACCACGGCTATGGCTACACCTTC. Amino acids: CASSLDHGYGYTF.

This clone was recorded only once. The gene calls are TRBV7-2 and TRBJ2-6; TRBD1 is a possible D gene (6 bases). The CDR3 spans 17 residues. CDR1 is SGHTA and CDR2 is FQGNSA in the germline V gene. Trimming took 5 bases from V and 2 from J, leaving 16 bases between them. CDR3 amino acids: CASSAIGQSTGANVLTF. DNA of the CDR3: TGTGCCAGCAGCGCTATCGGACAGTCTACTGGGGCCAACGTCCTGACTTTC. The variable domain in full, completed from reference TRBV7-2 and TRBJ2-6, reads GAGVSQSPSNKVTEKGKDVELRCDPISGHTALYWYRQSLGQGLEFLIYFQGNSAPDKSGLPSDRFSAERTGGSVSTLTIQRTQQEDSAVYLCASSAIGQSTGANVLTFGAGSRLTVL.